The sequence of this T cell receptor (beta chain) was determined in a study of tumour-infiltrating T cells in Burkitt lymphoma. Across the study: Repertoire clonality predicted overall and progression-free survival.

The CDR3 length is 16 residues. Looked up from germline, CDR1 is SGHDN and CDR2 is FVKESK. The V end lost 1 base, the J end lost 2 bases, and 11 bases lay between the germline ends. Only in-frame clones appear in the TCRdb table, and some are missing; sequencing was by immunoSEQ multiplex PCR. The sample lists around 15,000 clones; around four fifths were seen once. The origin of this receptor is a human donor with diffuse large B-cell lymphoma. This chain joins TRBV14 and TRBJ1-4; D uncertain. Sequences were obtained from tumor tissue. CDR3 in DNA: TGTGCCAGCAGCCAAGGAGCGGGGAGGACTAATGAAAAACTGTTTTTT. This sequence encodes CASSQGAGRTNEKLFF.